What follows describes a single T cell receptor (beta chain). What this receptor recognizes is not known. Library preparation used the iRepertoire multiplex PCR system with TCR subtype-specific primers for both bulk and single-cell sequencing. Multiplex PCR with primers targeting V, D and J gene regions was used to generate bulk TCR beta libraries. Each sample contributed roughly 85-550 ng of RNA as input for preparing the bulk TCR library. An Illumina MiSeq was used to sequence the bulk TCR beta amplicons. The paper's data handling went like this. Sample misassignments and low-quality sequencing reads were removed through quality control steps. The amino acids lying between the V-gene Y[YFLI]C motif and the J-segment [FW]GXGT motif were defined as CDR3. The IMGT database served as the reference for assigning TRBV and TRBJ genes and CDR3 clonotypes. For each sample, TRBV expression was normalized against the mean for the same gene in PBMC from fewer than 45 healthy donors. TCRdb reprocessed the raw reads; every CDR3 protein sequence is a single record, and DNA is not supplied. What appears here as the V and J calls and clone size reflects TCRdb's work, not the paper's. The table held for this sample gives about 9,600 distinct CDR3 sequences. In total, the top ten clones hold less than 25% of the sample.

The sample comes from a study of T cells in severe cutaneous drug reactions (dated by TCRdb to the late 2010s). With respect to the entire study: Recruitment took place between about 2010 and 2019, drawing patients from Taiwan, Thailand and a European registry network. Enrollment was limited to patients whose SJS/TEN or DRESS diagnosis was probable or definite according to RegiSCAR criteria. Assignment of the culprit drug relied on both the Naranjo algorithm and the ALDEN drug causality algorithm. Blister fluids/cells, PBMC and other biological samples were taken from patients in the acute stage or the recovery stage. Single-cell sequencing, quantitative PCR validation, functional assays and transgenic mouse experiments were combined with bulk TCR sequencing. Libraries used iRepertoire multiplex PCR; authors cited a comparison showing similar capture of abundant clonotypes across iRepertoire and 5' RACE methods with or without UMI. The research as a whole found: CBZ-SJS/TEN patients showed strongly increased TRBV12-4 usage, with an average of around 31% in blister cells and roughly 5% in PBMC. All seven CBZ-SJS/TEN blister samples contained a public TCRbeta CDR3 (mean approximately 15%), which was undetectable or scarce in tolerant-control and healthy-donor PBMC. Whether the public TCR generalizes to SJS/TEN caused by other drugs was noted by the authors as still needing further study.

Sequencing was performed on donors who were patients with carbamazepine-induced Stevens-Johnson syndrome or toxic epidermal necrolysis (CBZ-SJS/TEN). To look for drug-specific clonotypes, next-generation sequencing was used to profile the T cell receptor repertoires of patients with drug-induced severe cutaneous adverse reactions. RNA was isolated from either blister cells of skin lesions or peripheral blood mononuclear cells. The CDR3 spans 17 residues, from the cysteine through the phenylalanine. DNA was not recorded. For CDR1 and CDR2, the germline V gene (reference sequence) lists DFQATT and SNEGSKA.

Sequencing was performed on cells from a skin blister. Reading the label with the study, this specimen's cell subset or site is: unsorted cells from skin lesion blisters. In this chain, TRBV20-1 is recombined with TRBJ2-7; TCRdb returns TRBD2, unconfirmable since there is no DNA. The sequence derives from a human donor with Stevens-Johnson syndrome, a severe cutaneous drug reaction. For the CDR3, the sequence is CSANVTSGRQGSYEQYF.